These 16 T cell receptor beta chains share one sample of origin, sequenced in a study of T cell responses to AZD1222 COVID-19 vaccine (dated by TCRdb to the early 2020s). Explained via the paper, the time point label denotes: baseline before first vaccination. Library preparation employed the immunoSEQ multiplex PCR assay. In its TCRdb copy, this immuneACCESS table keeps in-frame sequences only and misses some clones. Where compared with another copy, unresolved V genes explain less than half of these, and the others have no known cause. This sample gives under 150,000 clones in total; 80% to 90% of them show up just once. Roughly 1.6% of the sample rests with the top ten. The source material was peripheral blood, sampled on day 0 of AZD1222 vaccination. These receptors originate from an adult in good health.

This rearrangement joins TRBV21-1 to TRBJ2-4; TRBD2, the D gene given by the table, was not confirmed from the DNA. TRBV21-1 is a recognized pseudogene. The CDR3 has 16 residues. The CDR3 sequence: CASSKGRNGTKNIQYF. The CDR3 DNA follows: TGTGCCAGCAGCAAGGGGAGGAACGGGACCAAAAACATTCAGTACTTC.

This chain connects TRBV2 to TRBJ2-7; 7 bases match TRBD1. The CDR3 runs 12 residues. Trimming took 10 bases from V and 3 from J; bases not matched to a gene: 6. Germline V CDR1 and CDR2: SNHLY, FYNNEI. DNA of the CDR3: TGTGCCACCTGGACAGGAGACTACGAGCAGTACTTC. It codes for CATWTGDYEQYF.

V usage is TRBV6-5 and J usage is TRBJ1-4; 7 bases are a match to TRBD1. CDR3 length: 14 residues. Trimming removed 7 bases from V and 4 bases from J; junction bases left unmatched: 6. CDR1 and CDR2 (germline): MNHEY, SVGAGI. CDR3 residues: CASKSGQINEKLFF. CDR3 in DNA: TGTGCCAGCAAATCGGGACAGATTAATGAAAAACTGTTTTTT.

V usage is TRBV6-5 and J usage is TRBJ1-2; D is unresolved. Trimming cost V 6 bases and J 0 bases, with 8 bases left between them. Germline V gene lookup returns CDR1 MNHEY and CDR2 SVGAGI. The CDR3 sequence is 13 residues long. The CDR3 region is CASRLQANYGYTF. The CDR3 nucleotides read TGTGCCAGCAGACTGCAGGCTAACTATGGCTACACCTTC.

The chain couples TRBV11-3 to TRBJ2-5; 8 positions agree with TRBD2. CDR3 size: 16 residues. Germline CDR1 and CDR2: SGHNT and YENEEA. With V trimmed by 5 bases and J by 5 bases, 13 bases remained unmatched. The CDR3 here is CASSTEKAGVRETQYF. The CDR3 region has the DNA TGTGCCAGCAGCACCGAAAAAGCGGGAGTAAGGGAGACCCAGTACTTC.

CDR3 protein: CASSLARDYEQYF. In DNA, the CDR3 is TGTGCCAGCAGTTTAGCCAGGGACTACGAGCAGTACTTC. The genes are TRBV12-3 or TRBV12-4 and TRBJ2-7, with a possible D match to TRBD1 (5 bases). The CDR3 is made up of 13 amino acids. The V end lost 0 bases, the J end lost 3 bases, and 6 bases lay between the germline ends.

This rearrangement joins TRBV4-1 to TRBJ2-2; D is perhaps TRBD1 (6 bases). CDR1 and CDR2 from the germline V gene are MGHRA and YSYEKL. The CDR3 runs 15 residues. The germline V and J ends were trimmed by 3 bases and 6 bases, with 14 bases remaining between them. The CDR3 region has the DNA TGCGCCAGCAGCCAGGGACACGGCGCGGCCGGGGAGCTGTTTTTT. It translates to CASSQGHGAAGELFF.

The chain employs TRBV5-6 and TRBJ1-5; D gene ambiguous. This CDR3 has 12 residues. Deletions cut 5 bases from V and 4 bases from J, with 7 bases between. Germline V gene data show CDR1 as SGHDT and CDR2 as YYEEEE. The CDR3 here is CASRSGNQPQHF. The CDR3 DNA is TGTGCCAGCAGGTCGGGGAATCAGCCCCAGCATTTT.

The rearrangement joins TRBV9 to TRBJ2-7; 9 bases fit TRBD2. V lost 4 bases and J lost 4; bases outside the gene matches: 6. The length of the CDR3 is 14 residues. Per germline, CDR1 SGDLS and CDR2 YYNGEE. CDR3 amino acids: CASSPKTSGYEQYF. The CDR3 coding sequence is TGTGCCAGCAGCCCAAAGACTAGCGGATACGAGCAGTACTTC.

The V gene is TRBV12-1, the J gene TRBJ2-3; the table names TRBD1, a call not compared with the DNA. TRBV12-1 is given as a pseudogene. This CDR3 has 15 residues. This CDR3 reads CASSLRTGKPDTQYF. Written as DNA, the CDR3 is TGTGCCAGCAGCTTACGGACAGGGAAACCAGATACGCAGTATTTT.

This sequence joins TRBV7-3 and TRBJ2-3, with unresolved D. Trimming removed 5 bases at V and 2 bases at J, with 5 bases between. This CDR3 has 12 amino acids. Germline CDR1 reads SGHTA; CDR2 reads FQGTGA. This chain's CDR3 is CASSPYTDTQYF. The CDR3 DNA sequence: TGTGCCAGCAGCCCCTACACAGATACGCAGTATTTT.

This sequence joins TRBV29-1 and TRBJ1-1, with unresolved D. V gave up 7 bases and J gave up 10 bases, with 25 bases separating them. The CDR3 length is 14 residues. From germline, CDR1 is SQVTM and CDR2 ANQGSEA. CDR3 region: CSARGSSLSHGAFF. The DNA of the CDR3 is TGCAGCGCCCGTGGCTCCTCCTTATCTCACGGAGCTTTCTTT.

This rearrangement joins TRBV4-1 to TRBJ1-5, with D tentatively TRBD1 (5 bases). This CDR3 spans 18 amino acids. The germline V gene has CDR1 MGHRA and CDR2 YSYEKL. Trimming took off 4 bases at V and 3 bases at J, with 22 bases between the two ends. CDR3 sequence (DNA): TGCGCCAGCAGCCCCCTCGGGGGGAATGGCAAGGCCAATCAGCCCCAGCATTTT. Encoded protein: CASSPLGGNGKANQPQHF.

The chain has TRBV29-1 and TRBJ2-2, with no clear D. Trimming left V 3 bases short and J 6 bases short, with 11 bases between. The CDR3 extends over 13 amino acids. Germline V gene lookup returns CDR1 SQVTM and CDR2 ANQGSEA. The chain's CDR3 is CSVERTEPGELFF. DNA for the CDR3: TGCAGCGTTGAGAGAACAGAGCCCGGGGAGCTGTTTTTT.

The chain links TRBV7-6 to TRBJ2-3; 10 bases line up with TRBD2. The germline V gene encodes CDR1 SGHVS and CDR2 FNYEAQ. This CDR3 is built from 17 residues. J lost 2 bases, V lost 5 bases, and 10 bases had no gene match. In DNA, the CDR3 is TGTGCCAGCAGCCTGGGGCTAGCGGGAGTTATCACAGATACGCAGTATTTT. This encodes CASSLGLAGVITDTQYF.

The rearrangement joins TRBV6-2 or TRBV6-3 to TRBJ1-5; 7 bases agree with TRBD1. With V trimmed by 4 bases and J by 5 bases, 5 bases remained unmatched. Germline CDR1 and CDR2: MNHEY and SVGEGT. This CDR3 contains 14 residues. DNA for the CDR3: TGTGCCAGCAGTTCCGACAGGGATCATCAGCCCCAGCATTTT. It translates to CASSSDRDHQPQHF.